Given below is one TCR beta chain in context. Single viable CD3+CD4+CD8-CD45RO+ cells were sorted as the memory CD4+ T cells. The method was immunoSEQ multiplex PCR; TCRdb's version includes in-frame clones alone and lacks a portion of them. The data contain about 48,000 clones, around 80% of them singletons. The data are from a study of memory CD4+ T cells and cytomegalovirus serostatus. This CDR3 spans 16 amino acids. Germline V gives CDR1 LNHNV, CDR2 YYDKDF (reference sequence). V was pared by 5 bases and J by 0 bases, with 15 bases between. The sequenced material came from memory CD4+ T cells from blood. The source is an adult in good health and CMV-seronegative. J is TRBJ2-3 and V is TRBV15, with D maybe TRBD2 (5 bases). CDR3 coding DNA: TGTGCCACCAGCCCGGGGAGCCGGGCTAGCACAGATACGCAGTATTTT. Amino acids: CATSPGSRASTDTQYF. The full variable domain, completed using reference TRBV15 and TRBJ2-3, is DAMVIQNPRYQVTQFGKPVTLSCSQTLNHNVMYWYQQKSSQAPKLLFHYYDKDFNNEADTPDNFQSRRPNTSFCFLDIRSPGLGDTAMYLCATSPGSRASTDTQYFGPGTRLTVL.